This passage covers 30 T cell receptor beta chains from one sample sequenced in a study of identical twins. Each CDR3 protein gets one entry after TCRdb re-called the 5' RACE reads with MiXCR. The sample shows roughly 720,000 distinct CDR3 sequences, approximately 18% of them seen only once. The data also belong to a second study, concerning T cells expressing NK-cell markers.

The source material was PBMCs. These receptors were obtained from a woman under 30 in good health.

This chain connects TRBV7-6 to TRBJ2-1; perhaps TRBD2 as D (6 bases). Trimming took off 0 bases at V and 10 bases at J, with 16 bases between the two ends. The CDR3 extends over 15 amino acids. In germline, CDR1 is SGHVS, CDR2 FNYEAQ. CDR3 sequence: CASSLAGLATPEQFF. The CDR3 bases are TGTGCCAGCAGCTTAGCGGGTCTAGCGACCCCGGAGCAGTTCTTC.

This clonotype was recorded many times. The CDR3 spells CSVVGGANEQFF. CDR3 DNA: TGCAGCGTTGTGGGCGGTGCTAATGAGCAGTTCTTC. J is TRBJ2-1 and V is TRBV29-1; no definite D call. Trimming took off 4 bases at V and 7 bases at J, with 11 bases between the two ends. The CDR3 extends over 12 amino acids. Per the germline V gene, CDR1 is SQVTM and CDR2 is ANQGSEA.

This clonotype was recorded once. The chain carries TRBV6-2 or TRBV6-3 and TRBJ1-6; TRBD1 matches 7 bases. Germline V gene data show CDR1 as MNHEY and CDR2 as SVGEGT. The CDR3 sequence is 15 residues long. V lost 2 bases, J lost 10 bases, and 8 bases stayed unmatched. The CDR3, as DNA: TGTGCCAGCAGTTACAGTAGACAGGGCTTCTCACCCCTCCACTTT. Protein: CASSYSRQGFSPLHF.

V and J are TRBV12-3 or TRBV12-4 and TRBJ2-1, with a weak D call TRBD1 (7 bases). Trimming shortened V by 6 bases and J by 5 bases, and 17 bases separated the two germline ends. The CDR3 length is 15 residues. CDR3 amino acids: CASRPWGDSHNEQFF. CDR3 coding DNA: TGTGCCAGCAGGCCATGGGGGGACAGCCACAATGAGCAGTTCTTC.

This clonotype was detected a few times. The V call is TRBV6-1, the J call TRBJ1-5, with 7 bases fitting TRBD1. Germline trimming cut 6 bases from V and 7 bases from J; bases unmatched to any gene: 9. Germline V lookup: CDR1 MNHNS, CDR2 SASEGT. The CDR3 is 14 amino acids. The CDR3 spells CASSQGQAGQPQHF. The CDR3 nucleotides are TGTGCCAGCAGCCAAGGACAGGCAGGGCAGCCCCAGCATTTT.

This clonotype was observed a few times. The chain couples TRBV20-1 to TRBJ2-3, with D hard to call. Germline loops: CDR1 DFQATT, CDR2 SNEGSKA (reference sequence). This CDR3 has 14 amino acids. V gave up 6 bases and J gave up 2 bases, with 15 bases separating them. The DNA for the CDR3 is TGCAGTGCCGCGAACTGGGCTCTCACAGATACGCAGTATTTT. This translates into CSAANWALTDTQYF.

This clonotype came up a few times. The chain employs TRBV7-8 and TRBJ2-5, with 14 bases identical to TRBD2. V lost 3 bases, J lost 6 bases, and 6 bases stayed unmatched. Per germline, CDR1 SGHVS and CDR2 FQNEAQ. This CDR3 comprises 16 residues. This CDR3 is CASSFTGTSGRKTQYF. The CDR3 DNA reads as TGTGCCAGCAGCTTCACCGGGACTAGCGGGAGAAAGACCCAGTACTTC.

This clonotype was observed a handful of times. J is TRBJ2-7 and V is TRBV5-1; D call uncertain. V was shortened by 4 bases and J by 6 bases, with 11 bases between the two germline ends. Germline V gene sequence: CDR1 SGHRS, CDR2 YFSETQ. This CDR3 spans 12 amino acids. CDR3 in amino acids: CASSLSLSEQYF. Here the CDR3 DNA reads TGCGCCAGCAGCCTGAGCCTTAGCGAGCAGTACTTC.

V and J are TRBV6-2 or TRBV6-3 and TRBJ1-2; D is unresolved. The CDR3 has 14 amino acids. The germline CDR1 and CDR2 sequences are MNHEY and SVGEGT. V was shortened by 6 bases and J by 4 bases, with 15 bases between the two germline ends. The CDR3 nucleotides read TGTGCCAGCAGCAAAAATCCGGCGGCCTATGGCTACACCTTC. As protein: CASSKNPAAYGYTF.

This clonotype was detected only a few times. The chain couples TRBV20-1 to TRBJ2-5; D might be TRBD2 (5 bases). The germline V gene encodes CDR1 DFQATT and CDR2 SNEGSKA (reference sequence). The CDR3 has 12 residues. CDR3 protein: CSTPGIQETQYF. The CDR3 coding sequence is TGCAGCACGCCGGGGATCCAAGAGACCCAGTACTTC.

This clonotype was counted a few times. The V call is TRBV6-1, the J call TRBJ2-7, with TRBD2 matching over 10 bases. Germline lookup yields CDR1 MNHNS and CDR2 SASEGT. The CDR3 is 13 residues long. Trimming cost V 10 bases and J 6 bases; bases outside gene matches: 9. The DNA for the CDR3 is TGTGCCACCGAGCGGGAGGGCATCGGCGAGCAGTACTTC. Protein sequence: CATEREGIGEQYF.

The chain recombines TRBV27 with TRBJ2-7, with D hard to call. Germline V gene data show CDR1 as MNHEY and CDR2 as SMNVEV (reference sequence). Trimming removed 5 bases at V and 4 bases at J, with 12 bases between. The CDR3 totals 13 residues. This chain's CDR3 is CASSPRAAYEQYF. DNA for the CDR3: TGTGCCAGCAGTCCCCGGGCAGCGTACGAGCAGTACTTC.

The chain is built from TRBV20-1 and TRBJ1-5; 8 bases line up with TRBD1. With 5 bases clipped from V and 3 bases from J, the junction kept 3 bases outside the gene matches. CDR3 length equals 13 residues. CDR1 and CDR2 from the germline V gene are DFQATT and SNEGSKA (reference sequence). CDR3 sequence (DNA): TGCAGTGCTGGACAGGGTTCCAATCAGCCCCAGCATTTT. It encodes CSAGQGSNQPQHF.

This clonotype has a handful of counts. V is TRBV7-2 and J is TRBJ2-1; 8 bases match TRBD2. V lost 3 bases, J lost 9 bases, and 10 bases stayed unmatched. The CDR3 consists of 15 residues. In germline, CDR1 is SGHTA, CDR2 FQGNSA. The CDR3 loop is CASSLKAGASSEQFF. The CDR3 DNA reads TGTGCCAGCAGCTTGAAAGCGGGAGCTTCTAGTGAGCAGTTCTTC.

The table lists this clonotype with a few counts. The chain links TRBV5-1 to TRBJ2-3; 7 bases line up with TRBD2. The CDR3 totals 17 residues. V trimming: 0 bases; J trimming: 0 bases; junction bases outside the gene matches: 7. CDR1 and CDR2 (germline): SGHRS, YFSETQ. CDR3 region: CASSLESVRGSTDTQYF. As DNA, the CDR3 is TGCGCCAGCAGCTTGGAATCAGTGCGGGGGAGCACAGATACGCAGTATTTT.

This clonotype was found a few times. The V gene is TRBV6-1, the J gene TRBJ2-7; no firm D call. This CDR3 spans 13 amino acids. CDR1 and CDR2 from the germline V gene are MNHNS and SASEGT. V lost 6 bases and J 3 bases, leaving 12 bases between the germline ends. The CDR3 protein is CASRVGHLYEQYF. The CDR3 bases are TGTGCCAGCAGGGTCGGGCACCTCTACGAGCAGTACTTC.

This rearrangement joins TRBV30 to TRBJ2-1; D is undetermined. Trimming removed 0 bases at V and 6 bases at J, with 6 bases between. CDR1 is GTSNPN and CDR2 is SVGIG in the germline V gene (reference sequence). The CDR3 covers 12 residues. As DNA, the CDR3 is TGTGCCTGGAGTGTCTGGAGCAATGAGCAGTTCTTC. Its protein product is CAWSVWSNEQFF.

This sequence joins TRBV5-1 and TRBJ2-1; D is unresolved. V was trimmed by 6 bases and J by 2 bases, leaving 15 bases between them. The CDR3 has 15 amino acids. CDR1 is SGHRS and CDR2 is YFSETQ in the germline V gene. In nucleotides, the CDR3 is TGCGCCAGCATGAGCGTTCCATCGACCTACAATGAGCAGTTCTTC. Residues: CASMSVPSTYNEQFF.

V is TRBV4-3 and J is TRBJ2-2; D gene uncertain. CDR3 length equals 13 residues. V lost 5 bases and J lost 6, with 10 bases in between. Germline loops: CDR1 LGHNA, CDR2 YSLEER. CDR3 coding DNA: TGCGCCAGCAGCGAGGTTGTCTCCGGGGAGCTGTTTTTT. Translation gives CASSEVVSGELFF.

This chain uses TRBV29-1 with TRBJ2-7; D is tentatively TRBD1 or TRBD2 (5 bases each). Trimming took off 1 base at V and 9 bases at J, with 19 bases between the two ends. Germline CDR1 reads SQVTM; CDR2 reads ANQGSEA. The CDR3 loop spans 14 amino acids. The DNA of the CDR3 is TGCAGCGTTGAAGTCCAATCAGTTGGGGGTGGGCAGTACTTC. This sequence encodes CSVEVQSVGGGQYF.

This chain links TRBV20-1 with TRBJ2-7; D is undetermined. Germline V lookup: CDR1 DFQATT, CDR2 SNEGSKA (reference sequence). V lost 0 bases and J lost 2, with 11 bases in between. The CDR3 is 14 residues long. CDR3 DNA: TGCAGTGCTAGAGATCGGCGCCTAGCCTACGAGCAGTACTTC. Its protein is CSARDRRLAYEQYF.

This clonotype showed up just a few times. This chain links TRBV18 with TRBJ2-3; possible D gene TRBD1, 6 bases. CDR1 and CDR2 (germline): KGHSH, LQKENI. Trimming shortened V by 3 bases and J by 3 bases, and 16 bases separated the two germline ends. The CDR3 totals 16 residues. The DNA of the CDR3 is TGTGCCAGCTCACCCTTGGGACACTCAACGACAGATACGCAGTATTTT. Its protein product is CASSPLGHSTTDTQYF. Combining the CDR3 with reference TRBV18 and TRBJ2-3 gives the whole variable domain NAGVMQNPRHLVRRRGQEARLRCSPMKGHSHVYWYRQLPEEGLKFMVYLQKENIIDESGMPKERFSAEFPKEGPSILRIQQVVRGDSAAYFCASSPLGHSTTDTQYFGPGTRLTVL.

This clonotype has just a few counts. V is TRBV12-3 or TRBV12-4 and J is TRBJ1-5, with D possibly matching TRBD1 (5 bases). This CDR3 is built from 14 residues. Trimming stripped 7 bases from V and 2 bases from J, with 12 bases between. The CDR3, as DNA: TGTGCCAGCACCCCCTTGGGGGGCAATCAGCCCCAGCATTTT. It encodes CASTPLGGNQPQHF.

The chain couples TRBV29-1 to TRBJ2-1; D is unclear. Trimming took 5 bases from V and 4 from J, leaving 9 bases between them. The CDR3 has 12 residues. Germline V gene sequence: CDR1 SQVTM, CDR2 ANQGSEA. The CDR3 coding sequence is TGCAGCGTTAAACCTGATTACAATGAGCAGTTCTTC. Protein product: CSVKPDYNEQFF.

The chain couples TRBV12-3 or TRBV12-4 to TRBJ2-7; possible D gene TRBD2, 6 bases. V dropped 5 bases and J dropped 1 base, with 9 bases sitting between them. This CDR3 spans 13 amino acids. The CDR3 sequence is CASSPAGSYEQYF. The CDR3 DNA follows: TGTGCCAGCAGTCCGGCGGGGTCCTACGAGCAGTACTTC.

V is TRBV10-3 and J is TRBJ2-7; D perhaps matches TRBD1 (6 bases). Germline V CDR1 and CDR2: ENHRY, SYGVKD. The CDR3 extends over 14 amino acids. Trimming took off 6 bases at V and 2 bases at J, with 14 bases between the two ends. CDR3 amino acids: CAIRDDRNPYEQYF. The CDR3 DNA sequence: TGTGCCATCAGAGACGACAGGAACCCCTACGAGCAGTACTTC.

This chain links TRBV10-3 with TRBJ1-1, with D possibly TRBD1 on 5 matching bases. CDR3 length: 14 amino acids. V was cut by 0 bases and J by 5 bases, with 10 bases left in between. Germline V gives CDR1 ENHRY, CDR2 SYGVKD. Here the CDR3 DNA reads TGTGCCATCAGTGAGTCGAGAGGGGCGACTGAAGCTTTCTTT. Its translation is CAISESRGATEAFF.

The gene calls are TRBV7-6 and TRBJ2-7; D is possibly TRBD2 (5 bases). The CDR3 totals 14 residues. The germline V gene encodes CDR1 SGHVS and CDR2 FNYEAQ. The V gene lost 2 bases and the J gene lost 7 bases, with 15 bases spanning the gap. The CDR3 sequence: CASSLNQRSNEQYF. As DNA, the CDR3 is TGTGCCAGCAGCTTAAACCAGCGGAGTAATGAGCAGTACTTC.

This clonotype was seen at least ten times. The rearrangement links TRBV12-3 or TRBV12-4 to TRBJ1-1; 7 bases are shared with TRBD1. The V segment lost 4 bases and the J segment 4 bases; nucleotides outside the gene matches: 6. This CDR3 is 14 amino acids long. CDR3 nucleotide sequence: TGTGCCAGCAGTTCCAGGGGGTCTGGCACTGAAGCTTTCTTT. It is translated as CASSSRGSGTEAFF.

This chain connects TRBV9 to TRBJ2-1; D is uncertain. CDR1 is SGDLS and CDR2 is YYNGEE in the germline V gene. Trimming cost V 1 base and J 0 bases, with 5 bases left between them. CDR3 length: 14 residues. The CDR3, as DNA: TGTGCCAGCAGCGTAAAAAACTCCTACAATGAGCAGTTCTTC. As protein: CASSVKNSYNEQFF.